Listed below are T cell receptor beta chains from one sample, sequenced in a study of cytomegalovirus exposure and HLA in healthy donors. Assay used: immunoSEQ multiplex PCR; TCRdb lists only in-frame clones, some missing. This sample carries about 160,000 clones, 80% of them seen once, and the ten largest clones take about 4.5%. Sequenced material: PBMCs. Receptors originate from a man younger than 45 in good health and CMV-seronegative. Both conserved end residues are part of each CDR3. The D gene is left open where the match is weak. The listing skips clone size in some rows; elsewhere it reads once, few, many or a size class.

D gene	clone size	V gene	J gene	CDR3 protein	CDR3 DNA
TRBD1	NA	TRBV5-1	TRBJ2-5	CASSPGQLEETQYF	TGCGCCAGCAGCCCGGGACAGCTAGAAGAGACCCAGTACTTC
NA	few	TRBV6-1	TRBJ1-2	CASSELHGYTF	TGTGCCAGCAGTGAACTTCATGGCTACACCTTC
NA	NA	TRBV27	TRBJ2-3	CASGSGTQYTDTQYF	TGTGCCAGCGGTTCGGGGACACAATACACAGATACGCAGTATTTT
NA	NA	TRBV6-5	TRBJ2-1	CASSYSGQHNEQFF	TGTGCCAGCAGTTACAGCGGACAGCACAATGAGCAGTTCTTC
NA	NA	TRBV5-4	TRBJ1-3	CASSLNPGAGNTIYF	TGTGCCAGCAGCTTGAACCCAGGGGCTGGAAACACCATATATTTT
NA	NA	TRBV6-5	TRBJ1-3	CASSYSTAGNTIYF	TGTGCCAGCAGTTACTCGACAGCGGGAAACACCATATATTTT
NA	NA	TRBV6-1	TRBJ2-1	CASSESLQGLYNEQFF	TGTGCCAGCAGTGAAAGCCTTCAGGGCCTCTACAATGAGCAGTTCTTC
TRBD2	few	TRBV6-1	TRBJ2-1	CASSELGTSFNEQFF	TGTGCCAGCAGTGAGCTCGGGACTAGCTTCAATGAGCAGTTCTTC
TRBD2	NA	TRBV5-6	TRBJ2-2	CASTPEPAGVPNTGELFF	TGTGCCAGCACCCCCGAGCCAGCGGGGGTCCCGAACACCGGGGAGCTGTTTTTT
TRBD1	NA	TRBV15	TRBJ2-1	CATSSQGGQGRQRQFF	TGTGCCACCAGCTCCCAGGGGGGACAGGGGCGTCAGCGGCAGTTCTTC
TRBD2	NA	TRBV9	TRBJ2-1	CASSVETSGSNEQFF	TGTGCCAGCAGCGTAGAGACTAGCGGGAGCAATGAGCAGTTCTTC
TRBD1	NA	TRBV28	TRBJ2-7	CASTGQGVVYEQYF	TGTGCCAGCACCGGACAGGGGGTCGTCTACGAGCAGTACTTC
NA	few	TRBV6-5	TRBJ1-3	CASSYGSGFRGNTIYF	TGTGCCAGCAGTTACGGGTCAGGGTTTAGAGGAAACACCATATATTTT
TRBD1	NA	TRBV9	TRBJ2-1	CASSPRDRRTYNEQFF	TGTGCCAGCAGCCCACGGGACAGGAGGACCTACAATGAGCAGTTCTTC
NA	few	TRBV5-6	TRBJ2-4	CASSFGAKNIQYF	TGTGCCAGCAGCTTCGGAGCCAAAAACATTCAGTACTTC
TRBD2	NA	TRBV9	TRBJ2-1	CASSVAPSGRSNEQFF	TGTGCCAGCAGCGTAGCTCCTAGCGGGAGGAGCAATGAGCAGTTCTTC
TRBD1	once	TRBV18	TRBJ1-1	CASSPGQALEAFF	TGTGCCAGCTCACCAGGACAGGCCCTTGAAGCTTTCTTT
TRBD2	NA	TRBV30	TRBJ2-1	CAWSSGRENEQFF	TGTGCCTGGAGTAGCGGGAGGGAGAATGAGCAGTTCTTC
TRBD1	NA	TRBV5-6	TRBJ2-5	CASSLQGNQETQYF	TGTGCCAGCAGCTTACAGGGGAACCAAGAGACCCAGTACTTC
NA	NA	TRBV27	TRBJ1-1	CASNYDRNTEAFF	TGTGCCAGCAACTATGACAGGAACACTGAAGCTTTCTTT
TRBD1	NA	TRBV4-3	TRBJ2-1	CASSQRTGGYGEQFF	TGCGCCAGCAGCCAAAGGACAGGGGGATATGGTGAGCAGTTCTTC
NA	NA	TRBV28	TRBJ2-7	CASREQGSAYEQYF	TGTGCCAGCAGGGAACAGGGCTCGGCCTACGAGCAGTACTTC
TRBD1	NA	TRBV10-3	TRBJ1-1	CAISYTGQGTVRNTEAFF	TGTGCCATCAGTTATACGGGACAGGGCACCGTCAGGAACACTGAAGCTTTCTTT
TRBD2	NA	TRBV18	TRBJ2-1	CASSLTGTSGRKNEQFF	TGTGCCAGCTCACTAACGGGCACTAGCGGGAGGAAAAATGAGCAGTTCTTC
NA	NA	TRBV6-5	TRBJ1-2	CASSYSTGVLSGYTF	TGTGCCAGCAGTTACTCCACAGGCGTGTTGTCTGGCTACACCTTC
NA	NA	TRBV10-3	TRBJ1-2	CAITGEGGRNYGYTF	TGTGCCATCACAGGGGAGGGGGGACGAAACTATGGCTACACCTTC
TRBD2	NA	TRBV6-1	TRBJ2-7	CASSEGLAGYEQYF	TGTGCCAGCAGTGAGGGACTAGCTGGCTACGAGCAGTACTTC
NA	once	TRBV18	TRBJ2-7	CASSPPDSAYEQYF	TGTGCCAGCTCACCACCGGACAGTGCCTACGAGCAGTACTTC
TRBD1	NA	TRBV30	TRBJ1-2	CAWSVGDRDFYGYTF	TGTGCCTGGAGTGTAGGGGACAGGGACTTCTATGGCTACACCTTC
NA	NA	TRBV2	TRBJ1-5	CASRPTVWGNQPQHF	TGTGCCAGCAGGCCGACAGTTTGGGGCAATCAGCCCCAGCATTTT
NA	once	TRBV5-1	TRBJ2-1	CASSLTENEQFF	TGCGCCAGCAGCTTGACGGAGAATGAGCAGTTCTTC
NA	NA	TRBV7-2	TRBJ1-1	CASSQIRDTEAFF	TGTGCCAGCAGCCAGATCAGGGACACTGAAGCTTTCTTT
NA	NA	TRBV7-3	TRBJ2-5	CASSPNRETQYF	TGTGCCAGCAGCCCTAACAGGGAGACCCAGTACTTC
NA	NA	TRBV27	TRBJ2-2	CASSLRGLWTGELFF	TGTGCCAGCAGTCTTAGGGGTTTATGGACCGGGGAGCTGTTTTTT
NA	NA	TRBV6-6	TRBJ1-2	CASSYPGQYGYTF	TGTGCCAGCAGTTACCCTGGACAGTATGGCTACACCTTC
NA	NA	TRBV6-6	TRBJ2-1	CASSGRVGIYHNEQFF	TGTGCCAGCAGTGGGCGGGTGGGGATCTACCACAATGAGCAGTTCTTC
NA	NA	TRBV7-6	TRBJ1-5	CASSLEGEQPQHF	TGTGCCAGCAGCTTAGAGGGGGAGCAGCCCCAGCATTTT
NA	NA	TRBV6-5	TRBJ1-2	CASSYSDSSCGYTF	TGTGCCAGCAGTTACTCGGACAGCTCCTGCGGCTACACCTTC
NA	NA	TRBV5-4	TRBJ2-7	CASSRGSYEQYF	TGTGCCAGCAGTCGGGGTTCCTACGAGCAGTACTTC
NA	NA	TRBV7-6	TRBJ2-7	CASSPPGLIYEQYF	TGTGCCAGCAGCCCCCCGGGACTGATCTACGAGCAGTACTTC
NA	NA	TRBV19	TRBJ1-2	CASSISGENYGYTF	TGTGCCAGTAGTATTAGTGGAGAGAACTATGGCTACACCTTC
NA	once	TRBV7-6	TRBJ2-1	CASSLDSSYNEQFF	TGTGCCAGCAGCTTGGACAGCTCCTACAATGAGCAGTTCTTC
NA	NA	TRBV5-6	TRBJ1-4	CASSLDIGAGATNEKLFF	TGTGCCAGCAGCTTGGATATCGGGGCGGGGGCAACTAATGAAAAACTGTTTTTT
NA	NA	TRBV9	TRBJ1-2	CASSGGGDAQLYGYTF	TGTGCCAGCAGCGGGGGCGGCGATGCACAGTTATATGGCTACACCTTC
NA	NA	TRBV19	TRBJ1-1	CASSIDQFKGDTEAFF	TGTGCCAGTAGTATAGATCAATTTAAGGGAGACACTGAAGCTTTCTTT
NA	NA	TRBV21-1	TRBJ2-7	CASSTSLAGEPYEQYF	TGTGCCAGCAGCACCTCACTAGCGGGGGAGCCCTACGAGCAGTACTTC
NA	NA	TRBV28	TRBJ1-2	CASTTSRAEGTNYGYTF	TGTGCCAGCACCACCTCGAGGGCAGAGGGAACTAACTATGGCTACACCTTC
TRBD2	once	TRBV28	TRBJ2-3	CASSLAGVVDTQYF	TGTGCCAGCAGTCTTGCGGGGGTGGTAGATACGCAGTATTTT
NA	NA	TRBV2	TRBJ1-2	CASSEPRVWYGYTF	TGTGCCAGCAGTGAACCGAGGGTATGGTATGGCTACACCTTC
NA	NA	TRBV28	TRBJ1-3	CASSLGGGRTIYF	TGTGCCAGCAGTTTAGGGGGGGGACGCACCATATATTTT
NA	few	TRBV5-1	TRBJ2-7	CASSLLGESREQYF	TGCGCCAGCAGCTTACTCGGGGAAAGCAGGGAGCAGTACTTC